Listed below are T cell receptor beta chains from one sample, sequenced in a study of blood T cells in healthy people across ages. In TCRdb, the 5' RACE reads were re-called with MiXCR into one record per CDR3 protein. The sample consists of over 500,000 distinct CDR3 sequences, 40% to 65% of them appearing once. Source material: blood. The receptors derive from a woman of 80 years or more in good health. Both conserved end residues are trimmed from each CDR3. Fields, in order: V gene, J gene, clone size, CDR3 protein. Some rows have no size entry. The others give once, few or many, or a class for an expanded clone.

v_gene: TRBV7-9; j_gene: TRBJ2-3; abundance: many; CDR3aa: ASIPGTSGTDTQY
v_gene: TRBV20-1; j_gene: TRBJ2-3; abundance: few; CDR3aa: SASESYTQY
v_gene: TRBV12-3/TRBV12-4; j_gene: TRBJ2-3; abundance: NA; CDR3aa: ASNLGGRWTDTQY
v_gene: TRBV7-9; j_gene: TRBJ2-5; abundance: NA; CDR3aa: ASSLTTRQETQY
v_gene: TRBV24-1; j_gene: TRBJ2-7; abundance: once; CDR3aa: ATSDPSQNTGPYNEQY
v_gene: TRBV19; j_gene: TRBJ2-1; abundance: NA; CDR3aa: ASSIASGSYNEQF
v_gene: TRBV27; j_gene: TRBJ1-4; abundance: few; CDR3aa: ASSLSGQRGEKLF
v_gene: TRBV7-2; j_gene: TRBJ2-5; abundance: NA; CDR3aa: ASSTQTGAETQY
v_gene: TRBV4-2; j_gene: TRBJ1-5; abundance: NA; CDR3aa: ASSQVGTGTNQPQH
v_gene: TRBV13; j_gene: TRBJ2-1; abundance: many; CDR3aa: ASTLGLAAYNEQF
v_gene: TRBV27; j_gene: TRBJ2-3; abundance: NA; CDR3aa: ASSFAGDTDTQY
v_gene: TRBV7-2; j_gene: TRBJ1-2; abundance: NA; CDR3aa: ASSFPSRNYGYT
v_gene: TRBV15; j_gene: TRBJ2-5; abundance: NA; CDR3aa: ATSRVRPGPQETQY
v_gene: TRBV4-3; j_gene: TRBJ2-1; abundance: NA; CDR3aa: ASSKDGGAKF
v_gene: TRBV20-1; j_gene: TRBJ2-7; abundance: NA; CDR3aa: SARLGGLYNEQY
v_gene: TRBV20-1; j_gene: TRBJ2-1; abundance: NA; CDR3aa: SAARDRGYNEQF
v_gene: TRBV18; j_gene: TRBJ2-3; abundance: few; CDR3aa: ASSPERGGPDTQY
v_gene: TRBV4-1; j_gene: TRBJ1-1; abundance: NA; CDR3aa: ASSKGQGPLNTEAF
v_gene: TRBV9; j_gene: TRBJ2-1; abundance: NA; CDR3aa: ASSVLTSGSNEQF
v_gene: TRBV10-3; j_gene: TRBJ2-7; abundance: NA; CDR3aa: AISAWAGGLSYEQY
v_gene: TRBV25-1; j_gene: TRBJ1-2; abundance: many; CDR3aa: ASTGQGEIYGYT
v_gene: TRBV20-1; j_gene: TRBJ2-7; abundance: many; CDR3aa: SAPTRRVSSYEQY
v_gene: TRBV6-5; j_gene: TRBJ1-5; abundance: NA; CDR3aa: ASSYVSQMLNQPQH
v_gene: TRBV6-1; j_gene: TRBJ2-3; abundance: few; CDR3aa: ASRAYVTSGTDTQY
v_gene: TRBV12-3/TRBV12-4; j_gene: NA; abundance: NA; CDR3aa: ASSDRRKGETQY
v_gene: TRBV29-1; j_gene: TRBJ2-1; abundance: NA; CDR3aa: SVSGVNEQF
v_gene: TRBV5-8; j_gene: TRBJ2-3; abundance: NA; CDR3aa: ASSLGPIGGRDTQY
v_gene: TRBV20-1; j_gene: TRBJ2-7; abundance: few; CDR3aa: SAYPGSSTTREQY
v_gene: TRBV7-9; j_gene: TRBJ1-4; abundance: many; CDR3aa: ATGGTGVSKLF
v_gene: TRBV29-1; j_gene: TRBJ2-7; abundance: NA; CDR3aa: SVNVVGLAKYEQY
v_gene: TRBV7-9; j_gene: TRBJ1-4; abundance: NA; CDR3aa: ASSPEAARDEKLF
v_gene: TRBV6-1; j_gene: TRBJ1-6; abundance: NA; CDR3aa: ASSEAGAVSPLH
v_gene: TRBV27; j_gene: TRBJ1-2; abundance: NA; CDR3aa: ASSFRDRAKFNYGYT
v_gene: TRBV3-1; j_gene: TRBJ2-2; abundance: NA; CDR3aa: ASSRRLTSGSGTGELF
v_gene: TRBV5-1; j_gene: NA; abundance: NA; CDR3aa: ASSSPGIHEQY
v_gene: TRBV15; j_gene: TRBJ2-5; abundance: NA; CDR3aa: ATSRGNQETQY
v_gene: TRBV20-1; j_gene: TRBJ1-2; abundance: once; CDR3aa: SARDFGGTGYT
v_gene: TRBV18; j_gene: TRBJ2-3; abundance: few; CDR3aa: ASSPPETGAPVLY
v_gene: TRBV25-1; j_gene: TRBJ1-1; abundance: NA; CDR3aa: ASRHRGLDTEAF
v_gene: TRBV7-9; j_gene: TRBJ1-1; abundance: NA; CDR3aa: ASSLKPGQMNTEAF
v_gene: TRBV4-2; j_gene: TRBJ2-5; abundance: many; CDR3aa: ASSQARLDQETQY
v_gene: TRBV21-1; j_gene: TRBJ2-1; abundance: many; CDR3aa: ASSKVRDRNCNEQF
v_gene: TRBV9; j_gene: TRBJ2-5; abundance: NA; CDR3aa: ASSRTDRGQETQY
v_gene: TRBV7-2; j_gene: TRBJ2-1; abundance: few; CDR3aa: ASSLRTGGRPSSYNEQF
v_gene: TRBV4-1; j_gene: TRBJ2-1; abundance: NA; CDR3aa: ASSQAQGSSYNEQF
v_gene: TRBV6-6; j_gene: TRBJ2-3; abundance: many; CDR3aa: ASSYPGLAGSTDTQY
v_gene: TRBV6-5; j_gene: TRBJ2-3; abundance: few; CDR3aa: ASRRTGSTDTQY
v_gene: TRBV12-5; j_gene: TRBJ2-1; abundance: NA; CDR3aa: ASGLVAGRFYNEQF
v_gene: TRBV2; j_gene: TRBJ2-3; abundance: NA; CDR3aa: ASSEGTSGSTDTQY
v_gene: TRBV7-2; j_gene: TRBJ2-2; abundance: NA; CDR3aa: ASSLGLGAAGAGELF